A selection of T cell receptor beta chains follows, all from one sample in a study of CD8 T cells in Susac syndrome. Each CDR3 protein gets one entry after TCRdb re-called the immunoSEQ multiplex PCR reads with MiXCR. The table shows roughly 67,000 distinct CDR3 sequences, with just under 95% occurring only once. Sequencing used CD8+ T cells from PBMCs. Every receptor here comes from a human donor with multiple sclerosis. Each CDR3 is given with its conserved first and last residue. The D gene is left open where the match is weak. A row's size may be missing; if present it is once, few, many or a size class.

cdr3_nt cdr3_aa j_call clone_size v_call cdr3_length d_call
TGTGCCTGGCTGGGGACAGGGGGCATCAACACCGGGGAGCTGTTTTTT CAWLGTGGINTGELFF TRBJ2-2 . TRBV30 16 TRBD1
TGTGCCAGCAGCCAAGATAAAGAAGACTTGTTTAAAGACTTACAAGAGACCCAGTACTTC CASSQDKEDLFKDLQETQYF TRBJ2-5 . TRBV3-1 20 .
TGTGCCAGCAGTTTATCTCCCCTCTACGAGCAGTACTTC CASSLSPLYEQYF TRBJ2-7 . TRBV27 13 .
TGTGCCAGCAGCCGAAAGACTAGCGCCGGGGAGCTGTTTTTT CASSRKTSAGELFF TRBJ2-2 . TRBV6-5 14 TRBD2
TGTGCCAGCAGCCCACTCCCGCCTGGGGAGCTGTTTTTT CASSPLPPGELFF TRBJ2-2 . TRBV5-6 13 .
TGTGCCTGGAGGAACTTGGGGGCCAACGTCCTGACTTTC CAWRNLGANVLTF TRBJ2-6 . TRBV30 13 .
TGTGCCAGCAGCCATCGCGCGTGGGACACTGAAGCTTTCTTT CASSHRAWDTEAFF TRBJ1-1 . TRBV28 14 .
TGTGCCAGCAGCCAGGGACTAGGGCAAGAGACCCAGTACTTC CASSQGLGQETQYF TRBJ2-5 . TRBV7-9 14 TRBD2
TGCGCCAGCAGCTTGAAGAGACAGAGCATGAACACTGAAGCTTTCTTT CASSLKRQSMNTEAFF TRBJ1-1 once TRBV5-1 16 .
TGTGCCAGCAGCCCCTTCGACAGGCTGGGCCAGACCGAGCAGTACTTC CASSPFDRLGQTEQYF TRBJ2-7 . TRBV7-9 16 .
TGTGCCAGCAGCCCAGGACAGGGAGGGACCGCTAACTATGGCTACACCTTC CASSPGQGGTANYGYTF TRBJ1-2 . TRBV11-1 17 TRBD1
TGTGCCAGCAGTTTGCTCGGTCGGACACCTTATAGCAATCAGCCCCAGCATTTT CASSLLGRTPYSNQPQHF TRBJ1-5 . TRBV27 18 .
TGCGCCAGCAGCCAAATTAACAGAGAACTGTTTTTT CASSQINRELFF TRBJ1-4 . TRBV4-1 12 .
TGTGCCAGCAGCCAAGAAGCGGGGGGGCACTACAATGAGCAGTTCTTC CASSQEAGGHYNEQFF TRBJ2-1 . TRBV4-2 16 TRBD2
TGTGCCAGCAGCTTAGAGGTGGATGAGCAGTTCTTC CASSLEVDEQFF TRBJ2-1 . TRBV13 12 .
TGTGCCAGCAGCTTCCTCGGGGGCTACGAGCAGTACTTC CASSFLGGYEQYF TRBJ2-7 . TRBV5-4 13 .
TGTGCCAGCAGCCAAACAGGGAACACTGAAGCTTTCTTT CASSQTGNTEAFF TRBJ1-1 . TRBV14 13 .
TGCAGCCTCCGGGGTTCGAACACCGGGGAGCTGTTTTTT CSLRGSNTGELFF TRBJ2-2 . TRBV29-1 13 .
TGTGCCAGCAGCTCCTGGACAACAGGGGATACGCAGTATTTT CASSSWTTGDTQYF TRBJ2-3 . TRBV7-9 14 .
TGTGCCAGCAGTCTCGACAGGGGGCTAAAGAACACTGAAGCTTTCTTT CASSLDRGLKNTEAFF TRBJ1-1 . TRBV12-3/TRBV12-4 16 TRBD1
TGTGCCAGCAGCCTCGGGGCGGGGGACGAGGCTTTCTTT CASSLGAGDEAFF TRBJ1-1 . TRBV3-1 13 .
TGTGCCACGGGGCCCCCCGGGACTGAAGCTTTCTTT CATGPPGTEAFF TRBJ1-1 . TRBV3-1 12 .
TGTGCCAGCAATGGTGGGGGGGTCAGCAATCAGCCCCAGCATTTT CASNGGGVSNQPQHF TRBJ1-5 . TRBV12-3/TRBV12-4 15 .
TGTGCCAGTAGTGTTTCTAGCGGGAGCTACAATGAGCAGTTCTTC CASSVSSGSYNEQFF TRBJ2-1 . TRBV19 15 TRBD2
TGTGCCTGCGACAGCTACTACGAGCAGTACTTC CACDSYYEQYF TRBJ2-7 . TRBV5-8 11 .
TGTGCCAGTGAGGGTGAGTCCTACGAGCAGTACTTC CASEGESYEQYF TRBJ2-7 . TRBV2 12 .
TGCGCCAGCAGCCACGGACAGGGGGCTTCCGGGGCCAACGTCCTGACTTTC CASSHGQGASGANVLTF TRBJ2-6 . TRBV4-3 17 TRBD1
TGTGCCAGCAGTTCACTAGCTGGTGAGCAGTTCTTC CASSSLAGEQFF TRBJ2-1 . TRBV12-3/TRBV12-4 12 .
TGTGCCAGCAGTTTAGAAGATACGCAGTATTTT CASSLEDTQYF TRBJ2-3 . TRBV12-3/TRBV12-4 11 .
TGCGCCAGCAGCCAAGAGCTCGGCAGGGCCAACACCATATATTTT CASSQELGRANTIYF TRBJ1-3 once TRBV4-1 15 .
TGTGCCAGCAGTGAACTAGCGGCCTCCTACGAGCAGTACTTC CASSELAASYEQYF TRBJ2-7 . TRBV2 14 TRBD2
TGTGCCACCAGTGATCCCACGACAGGGCGGGGGGAAGCTTTCTTT CATSDPTTGRGEAFF TRBJ1-1 once TRBV24-1 15 TRBD1
TGTGCCAGCAGTGGACAGGGTTACTATGGCTACACCTTC CASSGQGYYGYTF TRBJ1-2 . TRBV12-3/TRBV12-4 13 TRBD1
TGCGCCAGCAGCCAAGACCGGGACAGGGGACCCCACGGCACTGAAGCTTTCTTT CASSQDRDRGPHGTEAFF TRBJ1-1 . TRBV4-3 18 TRBD1
TGTGCCAGCAGCTTGCCCATGGTGGGAGCTAACTATGGCTACACCTTC CASSLPMVGANYGYTF TRBJ1-2 . TRBV5-6 16 .
TGCAGCGTTGAAGAATCAGAGACCCTGGTCAGCACAGATACGCAGTATTTT CSVEESETLVSTDTQYF TRBJ2-3 . TRBV29-1 17 .
TGTGCCAGCAGTTTAGGGGACAGGGGGCTCGCCTACGAGCAGTACTTC CASSLGDRGLAYEQYF TRBJ2-7 . TRBV27 16 TRBD1
TGTGCCAGCAGGCCGCGACAGGGCTCTGGGGCCAACGTCCTGACTTTC CASRPRQGSGANVLTF TRBJ2-6 . TRBV3-1 16 TRBD1
TGTGCCAGCAGCGTAGGAGGGGGCCAAGAGACCCAGTACTTC CASSVGGGQETQYF TRBJ2-5 . TRBV9 14 .
TGTGCCAGCAGCCAAGATTCTCTAGCGGGGGTTAACACCGGGGAGCTGTTTTTT CASSQDSLAGVNTGELFF TRBJ2-2 . TRBV3-1 18 TRBD2
TGCGCCAGCAGCTTGGTGGGAAGGGCCACCGGGGAGCTGTTTTTT CASSLVGRATGELFF TRBJ2-2 . TRBV5-1 15 .
TGTGCCAGCAGCTCAGAGGGGACAGGGTACGAGCAGTACTTC CASSSEGTGYEQYF TRBJ2-7 . TRBV7-2 14 TRBD1
TGTGCCAGCAGCCAGGAATCAGGGCAGCCCCAGCATTTT CASSQESGQPQHF TRBJ1-5 . TRBV14 13 .
TGTGCCAGCAGCCCGCAGGCGGGTTCCTACGAGCAGTACTTC CASSPQAGSYEQYF TRBJ2-7 . TRBV7-2 14 .
TGTGCCAGCAGACTACAGGGGGCATACAATGAGCAGTTCTTC CASRLQGAYNEQFF TRBJ2-1 . TRBV27 14 TRBD1
TGTGCCACCGGGATAACCGGGGAGCTGTTTTTT CATGITGELFF TRBJ2-2 . TRBV19 11 .